These 27 T cell receptor beta chains came from one sample sequenced in a study of CD8 T cells in Susac syndrome. The RNA input was about 0.5 to 1 ug, and it was reverse transcribed with random hexamers. TCRdb passed the immunoSEQ multiplex PCR reads through MiXCR, listing each CDR3 protein once. Of 15,000 to 20,000 distinct CDR3 sequences listed, approximately 95% are singletons. Sequenced input: CD8+ T cells from PBMCs. The receptors here all came from a human donor in good health.

The gene calls are TRBV29-1 and TRBJ2-2, with 11 nucleotides matching TRBD2. The germline gives CDR1 SQVTM, CDR2 ANQGSEA. J was trimmed by 1 base and V by 4 bases; bases with no gene match: 8. CDR3 length equals 17 residues. CDR3 nucleotide sequence: TGCAGCGTTGGAACTAGCGGGAGAAGGGGGAACACCGGGGAGCTGTTTTTT. Translating gives CSVGTSGRRGNTGELFF.

DNA of the CDR3: TGTGCCAGCAGCTTAGCTATGGGGCGGGAGAAGGTCTATGAGCAGTTCTTC. It yields the protein CASSLAMGREKVYEQFF. This chain links TRBV7-2 with TRBJ2-1; 7 nucleotides align to TRBD2. This CDR3 has 17 residues. CDR1 and CDR2 (germline): SGHTA, FQGNSA. V lost 0 bases and J lost 8; bases outside the gene matches: 13.

The rearrangement joins TRBV29-1 to TRBJ1-1, with D possibly matching TRBD1 (6 bases). The germline V gene encodes CDR1 SQVTM and CDR2 ANQGSEA. V lost 3 bases and J 4 bases, leaving 9 bases between the germline ends. The CDR3 is 12 amino acids. The CDR3 protein is CSVDKGGTEAFF. The CDR3 DNA reads TGCAGCGTTGACAAGGGGGGCACTGAAGCTTTCTTT.

The V gene is TRBV3-1, the J gene TRBJ2-2; perhaps TRBD2 as D (5 bases). Per germline, CDR1 LGHDT and CDR2 YNNKEL (reference sequence). Trimming left V 2 bases short and J 1 base short, with 8 bases between. This CDR3 has 15 amino acids. CDR3 nucleotides: TGTGCCAGCAGCCAACAAGGAGGGAACACCGGGGAGCTGTTTTTT. This encodes CASSQQGGNTGELFF.

This chain uses TRBV6-5 with TRBJ2-2; 8 nucleotides align to TRBD2. CDR3 size: 16 residues. With 3 bases clipped from V and 4 bases from J, the junction kept 7 bases outside the gene matches. In germline, CDR1 is MNHEY, CDR2 SVGAGI. The CDR3 is CASSYDAGGGTGELFF. DNA for the CDR3: TGTGCCAGCAGTTATGATGCGGGAGGTGGCACCGGGGAGCTGTTTTTT.

This clonotype came up once. CDR3 DNA: TGCAGTGCTAAACAGGGCTTCTCGACAGATCGTGAGCAGTTCTTC. This gives the protein CSAKQGFSTDREQFF. This chain connects TRBV20-1 to TRBJ2-1, with a tentative D call TRBD1 (6 bases). The V end was cut by 4 bases, the J end by 9 bases, with 22 bases between. Per germline, CDR1 DFQATT and CDR2 SNEGSKA (reference sequence). This CDR3 comprises 15 residues.

J is TRBJ2-5 and V is TRBV29-1; unclear D gene. Germline V gene sequence: CDR1 SQVTM, CDR2 ANQGSEA. The CDR3 totals 11 residues. Trimming pared 5 bases from V and 5 bases from J, leaving 9 bases between. CDR3 coding DNA: TGCAGCGTTCCCCGGTGGGAGACCCAGTACTTC. As protein: CSVPRWETQYF.

The chain uses TRBV6-2 or TRBV6-3 and TRBJ1-5, with 7 positions matching TRBD1. V gave up 6 bases and J gave up 7 bases; unmatched junction bases: 9. CDR3 length: 14 residues. Germline CDR1 MNHEY, CDR2 SVGEGT. CDR3 protein: CASRSRGGRQPQHF. The CDR3 DNA reads TGTGCCAGCAGATCCAGGGGGGGCAGGCAGCCCCAGCATTTT.

V gene TRBV9 combines with J gene TRBJ1-5; tentatively, D is TRBD1 (5 bases). V was trimmed by 0 bases and J by 9 bases, leaving 13 bases between them. The CDR3 extends over 14 amino acids. CDR1 and CDR2 from the germline V gene are SGDLS and YYNGEE. CDR3: CASSVAEGYRPQHF. CDR3 nucleotides: TGTGCCAGCAGCGTAGCGGAGGGGTATCGGCCCCAGCATTTT.

J is TRBJ1-5 and V is TRBV27; the D is unclear. CDR3 length: 15 amino acids. V was pared by 2 bases and J by 0 bases, with 8 bases between. The V gene's germline CDR1 is MNHEY and CDR2 SMNVEV (reference sequence). CDR3 residues: CASSLQDGSNQPQHF. In DNA form, the CDR3 reads TGTGCCAGCAGTTTACAGGACGGTAGCAATCAGCCCCAGCATTTT.

The chain joins TRBV3-1 to TRBJ2-7, with 12 bases aligning to TRBD2. In germline, CDR1 is LGHDT, CDR2 YNNKEL (reference sequence). The CDR3 sequence is 15 residues long. V was pared by 7 bases and J by 3 bases, with 7 bases of the junction left unmatched. The CDR3 sequence is CASTRTSGVDYEQYF. The DNA of the CDR3 is TGTGCCAGCACGCGGACTAGCGGGGTCGACTACGAGCAGTACTTC.

This chain links TRBV7-6 with TRBJ1-1, with D possibly TRBD1 on 5 matching bases. This CDR3 has 16 residues. V shed 4 bases and J shed 1 base, with 16 bases lying between them. From germline, CDR1 is SGHVS and CDR2 FNYEAQ. CDR3 nucleotide sequence: TGTGCCAGCAGCTCCTGGGAGGGGACTTCGAACACTGAAGCTTTCTTT. This gives the protein CASSSWEGTSNTEAFF.

This clonotype was counted a few times. This sequence joins TRBV27 and TRBJ1-5; D gene uncertain. The CDR3 is made up of 13 amino acids. Trimming left V 0 bases short and J 6 bases short, with 6 bases between. Germline V gives CDR1 MNHEY, CDR2 SMNVEV (reference sequence). CDR3 nucleotides: TGTGCCAGCAGTTTATCGGTGGGTCAGCCCCAGCATTTT. Its protein is CASSLSVGQPQHF.

The V call is TRBV28, the J call TRBJ2-3; TRBD2 agrees at 7 bases. CDR3 length: 19 residues. Germline assignment: CDR1 MDHEN and CDR2 SYDVKM. Germline trimming cut 5 bases from V and 2 bases from J; bases unmatched to any gene: 19. The CDR3 loop is CASSPQRYLSGTITDTQYF. The CDR3 nucleotides are TGTGCCAGCAGTCCCCAACGTTATTTGAGCGGGACTATCACAGATACGCAGTATTTT.

V gene TRBV4-3 combines with J gene TRBJ1-5; D gene unclear. Between the trimmed V and J ends, which lost 3 bases and 3 bases, there was a span of 6 bases. This CDR3 region has 13 residues. Germline CDR1 and CDR2: LGHNA and YSLEER. The DNA of the CDR3 is TGCGCCAGCAGCCAGCACACCAATCAGCCCCAGCATTTT. Translated, it gives CASSQHTNQPQHF.

The chain recombines TRBV12-3 or TRBV12-4 with TRBJ2-1; TRBD1 matches 9 bases. The V segment lost 5 bases and the J segment 4 bases; nucleotides outside the gene matches: 3. The CDR3 covers 14 residues. The CDR3 sequence: CASSATGGYNEQFF. CDR3 coding DNA: TGTGCCAGCAGTGCGACAGGGGGGTACAATGAGCAGTTCTTC.

The genes are TRBV2 and TRBJ2-3; no clear D. CDR1 is SNHLY and CDR2 is FYNNEI in the germline V gene. The germline V and J ends were trimmed by 9 bases and 3 bases, with 7 bases remaining between them. The CDR3 extends over 11 amino acids. CDR3 amino acids: CASLPTDTQYF. The CDR3 bases are TGTGCCAGTCTACCTACAGATACGCAGTATTTT.

J is TRBJ1-1 and V is TRBV7-3; 10 positions match TRBD1. Germline loops: CDR1 SGHTA, CDR2 FQGTGA. This CDR3 comprises 15 residues. J lost 4 bases, V lost 0 bases, and 2 bases had no gene match. The CDR3 protein is CASSLTTGGITEAFF. CDR3 DNA sequence: TGTGCCAGCAGCTTAACGACAGGGGGCATCACTGAAGCTTTCTTT.

The rearrangement links TRBV20-1 to TRBJ2-7; TRBD2 aligns across 9 bases. Trimming removed 0 bases from V and 3 bases from J; junction bases left unmatched: 9. There are 16 residues in the CDR3. Germline V lookup: CDR1 DFQATT, CDR2 SNEGSKA (reference sequence). The CDR3 nucleotides are TGCAGTGCTAGAGATCAAGGTAGCGGGAGTATCTACGAGCAGTACTTC. Its translation is CSARDQGSGSIYEQYF.

The chain recombines TRBV25-1 with TRBJ2-7; D is ambiguous. This CDR3 is built from 16 residues. From germline, CDR1 is MGHDK and CDR2 SYGVNS. The germline V and J ends were trimmed by 3 bases and 0 bases, with 15 bases remaining between them. The CDR3 loop reads CASSDVLRPRSYEQYF. CDR3 nucleotide sequence: TGTGCCAGCAGTGATGTCCTCCGTCCCCGCTCCTACGAGCAGTACTTC.

J is TRBJ1-2 and V is TRBV29-1, with D possibly matching TRBD1 (6 bases). The ends were cut back, 3 bases at V and 5 bases at J, with 10 bases in the middle. CDR3 length equals 12 residues. Germline V gene lookup returns CDR1 SQVTM and CDR2 ANQGSEA. Here the CDR3 DNA reads TGCAGCGTTGAGGACAGATTATATGGCTACACCTTC. It is translated as CSVEDRLYGYTF.

This clonotype has just one count. The chain combines TRBV19 with TRBJ2-2, with 8 bases lining up with TRBD1. The CDR3 runs to 15 residues. The germline CDR1 and CDR2 sequences are LNHDA and SQIVND (reference sequence). The trim removed 5 bases at V and 7 bases at J, leaving 9 bases unmatched. The CDR3: CASSRAGGYNGELFF. The CDR3 nucleotides read TGTGCCAGTAGTCGCGCAGGGGGCTACAACGGGGAGCTGTTTTTT.

The genes are TRBV12-3 or TRBV12-4 and TRBJ2-5; 9 positions match TRBD1. V shed 6 bases and J 5 bases; nucleotides not matched to a gene: 7. The CDR3 runs 14 residues. CDR3: CASRHRGQWETQYF. The CDR3, as DNA: TGTGCCAGCAGGCACAGGGGGCAATGGGAGACCCAGTACTTC.

The chain combines TRBV6-2 or TRBV6-3 with TRBJ1-1; no clear D. Germline V gives CDR1 MNHEY, CDR2 SVGEGT. The CDR3 totals 12 residues. V lost 0 bases to trimming and J lost 7 bases, with 6 bases between them. The CDR3 spells CASSYSTLEAFF. The CDR3 DNA sequence: TGTGCCAGCAGTTACTCGACCCTTGAAGCTTTCTTT.

The V gene is TRBV12-3 or TRBV12-4, the J gene TRBJ2-2; perhaps TRBD1 as D (6 bases). The CDR3 sequence is 14 residues long. Trimming removed 8 bases from V and 2 bases from J, with 12 bases in between. In DNA, the CDR3 is TGTGCCAGCCGGGACACCCTAAACACCGGGGAGCTGTTTTTT. It translates to CASRDTLNTGELFF.

V gene TRBV30 combines with J gene TRBJ1-4; 10 bases line up with TRBD1. This CDR3 has 19 residues. Trimming took 0 bases from V and 0 from J; bases not matched to a gene: 10. CDR1 is GTSNPN, CDR2 SVGIG, per germline (reference sequence). The CDR3 here is CAWSVLGTGDSATNEKLFF. The CDR3, as DNA: TGTGCCTGGAGTGTCCTGGGGACAGGGGATTCGGCAACTAATGAAAAACTGTTTTTT.

This clonotype was detected only a few times. J is TRBJ1-1 and V is TRBV19, with a possible D match to TRBD1 (5 bases). The V end lost 6 bases, the J end lost 1 base, and 9 bases lay between the germline ends. The CDR3 has 13 amino acids. Germline CDR1 and CDR2: LNHDA and SQIVND (reference sequence). The CDR3 coding sequence is TGTGCCAGTAGCCTAACAGGGAACACTGAAGCTTTCTTT. This translates into CASSLTGNTEAFF.